The rows below give T cell receptor beta chains drawn from one sample of a study of blood T cell repertoires in COVID-19. TCRdb keeps only in-frame clones here, not all; method: immunoSEQ multiplex PCR. This sample has approximately 50,000 clones, with around nine tenths found just once. Sequencing was done on a sample of peripheral blood. Receptor source: a man aged 45 to 65 with acute or convalescent COVID-19. Both conserved end residues are part of each CDR3. Each record gives: V gene, J gene, D gene, clone size, CDR3 DNA, CDR3 protein. D genes are given only for firm matches. A row's size may be missing; if present it is once, few, many or a size class.

v_gene: TRBV10-3
j_gene: TRBJ2-3
d_gene: NA
abundance: NA
CDR3nt: TGTGCCATCAGTGATCACACTGAGGCAACCCGCACAGATACGCAGTATTTT
CDR3aa: CAISDHTEATRTDTQYF

v_gene: TRBV7-8
j_gene: TRBJ2-5
d_gene: TRBD2
abundance: medium-sized
CDR3nt: TGTGCCAGCAGCCCCGGGACTAGCGGGATAGAGACCCAGTACTTC
CDR3aa: CASSPGTSGIETQYF

v_gene: TRBV5-1
j_gene: TRBJ1-1
d_gene: NA
abundance: NA
CDR3nt: TGCGCCAGCAGCTTGGTGTTGGGTGCAGGAGCTTTCTTT
CDR3aa: CASSLVLGAGAFF

v_gene: TRBV28
j_gene: TRBJ1-1
d_gene: NA
abundance: NA
CDR3nt: TGTGCCAGCAGAAGCCTTATTAGGAACACTGAAGCTTTCTTT
CDR3aa: CASRSLIRNTEAFF

v_gene: TRBV19
j_gene: TRBJ1-2
d_gene: TRBD1
abundance: few
CDR3nt: TGTGCCATTTCTGACAGGGGAGGCTATGGCTACACCTTC
CDR3aa: CAISDRGGYGYTF

v_gene: TRBV7-9
j_gene: TRBJ2-1
d_gene: TRBD2
abundance: NA
CDR3nt: TGTGCCAGCAGCCGGGGAGGGGTGTTTGATGAGCAGTTCTTC
CDR3aa: CASSRGGVFDEQFF

v_gene: TRBV9
j_gene: TRBJ2-2
d_gene: NA
abundance: NA
CDR3nt: TGTGCCAGCAGCGTAGACGGACAGTCGAACACCGGGGAGCTGTTTTTT
CDR3aa: CASSVDGQSNTGELFF

v_gene: TRBV4-1
j_gene: TRBJ1-3
d_gene: NA
abundance: NA
CDR3nt: TGCGCCAGCAGCCAAGAAAGTATAGCTGGAAACACCATATATTTT
CDR3aa: CASSQESIAGNTIYF

v_gene: TRBV18
j_gene: TRBJ2-2
d_gene: NA
abundance: NA
CDR3nt: TGTGCCAGCTCACCACTGCGGACAGAGTACGCGAACACCGGGGAGCTGTTTTTT
CDR3aa: CASSPLRTEYANTGELFF

v_gene: TRBV2
j_gene: TRBJ2-3
d_gene: NA
abundance: NA
CDR3nt: TGTGCCAGCAGCCCCCCCGTCCGAGCGGAGATCACAGATACGCAGTATTTT
CDR3aa: CASSPPVRAEITDTQYF

v_gene: TRBV7-6
j_gene: TRBJ1-2
d_gene: NA
abundance: NA
CDR3nt: TGTGCCAGCAGCTTAGGACAAAATATCTATGGCTACACCTTC
CDR3aa: CASSLGQNIYGYTF

v_gene: TRBV11-3
j_gene: TRBJ2-2
d_gene: NA
abundance: NA
CDR3nt: TGTGCCAGCAGCGGGGGTCAGGGGCTTACCGGGGAGCTGTTTTTT
CDR3aa: CASSGGQGLTGELFF

v_gene: TRBV19
j_gene: TRBJ2-6
d_gene: NA
abundance: NA
CDR3nt: TGTGCCAGTAGCCTGTTCGGAGGGGATTTTGCCTCTGGGGCCAACGTCCTGACTTTC
CDR3aa: CASSLFGGDFASGANVLTF

v_gene: TRBV28
j_gene: TRBJ1-5
d_gene: NA
abundance: NA
CDR3nt: TGTGCCAGCAGTCCTCCGGGGGGGCGGAGCAATCAGCCCCAGCATTTT
CDR3aa: CASSPPGGRSNQPQHF

v_gene: TRBV15
j_gene: TRBJ1-5
d_gene: NA
abundance: NA
CDR3nt: TGTGCCACCAGCAAACAGAGCAATCAGCCCCAGCATTTT
CDR3aa: CATSKQSNQPQHF

v_gene: TRBV7-3
j_gene: TRBJ2-3
d_gene: TRBD2
abundance: NA
CDR3nt: TGTGCCAGCAGCCCACGACTAGCGGGAGTAGGGGATACGCAGTATTTT
CDR3aa: CASSPRLAGVGDTQYF

v_gene: TRBV30
j_gene: TRBJ1-1
d_gene: NA
abundance: NA
CDR3nt: TGTGCCTGGGGATGGGGGGGAAACACTGAAGCTTTCTTT
CDR3aa: CAWGWGGNTEAFF

v_gene: TRBV30
j_gene: TRBJ2-7
d_gene: NA
abundance: NA
CDR3nt: TGTGCCTGGAGTGTATCCGGGAGTACCTACGAGCAGTACTTC
CDR3aa: CAWSVSGSTYEQYF

v_gene: TRBV5-3
j_gene: TRBJ2-3
d_gene: NA
abundance: NA
CDR3nt: TGTGCCAGAAGCTTGTTCAGGAAAGCAGATACGCAGTATTTT
CDR3aa: CARSLFRKADTQYF

v_gene: TRBV7-8
j_gene: TRBJ2-5
d_gene: TRBD1
abundance: NA
CDR3nt: TGTGCCAGCAGTAGGGGGACAGGGTTTTGGGAGACCCAGTACTTC
CDR3aa: CASSRGTGFWETQYF

v_gene: TRBV6-5
j_gene: TRBJ1-1
d_gene: NA
abundance: NA
CDR3nt: TGTGCCAGCGAGGGGAACACTGAAGCTTTCTTT
CDR3aa: CASEGNTEAFF

v_gene: TRBV20-1
j_gene: TRBJ2-3
d_gene: TRBD2
abundance: NA
CDR3nt: TGCAGTGCTAGTATGGCTAGCGGGAGTTTCACAGATACGCAGTATTTT
CDR3aa: CSASMASGSFTDTQYF

v_gene: TRBV29-1
j_gene: TRBJ2-2
d_gene: TRBD1
abundance: NA
CDR3nt: TGCAGCGGGGGACAGGGGCACGGGGAGCTGTTTTTT
CDR3aa: CSGGQGHGELFF

v_gene: TRBV19
j_gene: TRBJ1-1
d_gene: NA
abundance: NA
CDR3nt: TGTGCCAGTAGTATGTATCCGGTGAACACTGAAGCTTTCTTT
CDR3aa: CASSMYPVNTEAFF

v_gene: TRBV18
j_gene: TRBJ2-5
d_gene: NA
abundance: NA
CDR3nt: TGTGCCAGCTCACCAATATCCCAGGGGAAGGAGACCCAGTACTTC
CDR3aa: CASSPISQGKETQYF

v_gene: TRBV5-5
j_gene: TRBJ2-7
d_gene: NA
abundance: NA
CDR3nt: TGTGCCAGCAGCTCCCGGGATGGATACTACGAGCAGTACTTC
CDR3aa: CASSSRDGYYEQYF

v_gene: TRBV15
j_gene: TRBJ2-1
d_gene: TRBD1
abundance: NA
CDR3nt: TGTGCCACCAGCAGAGACCGACAGGGCTACAATGAGCAGTTCTTC
CDR3aa: CATSRDRQGYNEQFF

v_gene: TRBV19
j_gene: TRBJ2-2
d_gene: NA
abundance: few
CDR3nt: TGTGCCAGTAACCCCCTAGGGCTAGCGCAAGTGAACACCGGGGAGCTGTTTTTT
CDR3aa: CASNPLGLAQVNTGELFF

v_gene: TRBV19
j_gene: TRBJ2-6
d_gene: NA
abundance: NA
CDR3nt: TGTGCCAGCTCGGAGGGTTCTGGGGCCAACGTCCTGACTTTC
CDR3aa: CASSEGSGANVLTF

v_gene: TRBV10-2
j_gene: TRBJ2-7
d_gene: NA
abundance: NA
CDR3nt: TGCGCCAGCGGAGACTCCTACGAGCAGTACTTC
CDR3aa: CASGDSYEQYF

v_gene: TRBV2
j_gene: TRBJ1-1
d_gene: NA
abundance: NA
CDR3nt: TGTGCCAGCAGCGAGGCCCTAGGGGTAGTCGCTGAAGCTTTCTTT
CDR3aa: CASSEALGVVAEAFF

v_gene: TRBV28
j_gene: TRBJ2-1
d_gene: NA
abundance: NA
CDR3nt: TGTGCCAGCAGTAAGGACAGTCCCCATGGCTGTCCGTTCTTC
CDR3aa: CASSKDSPHGCPFF

v_gene: TRBV11-1
j_gene: TRBJ1-1
d_gene: NA
abundance: few
CDR3nt: TGTGCCAGCAGCCTTGAAGGAGTCCGGAACACTGAAGCTTTCTTT
CDR3aa: CASSLEGVRNTEAFF

v_gene: TRBV3-1/TRBV3-2
j_gene: TRBJ2-5
d_gene: TRBD2
abundance: NA
CDR3nt: TGTGCCAGCAGCCTTCTAAGCGGGGTTTATGAGACCCAGTACTTC
CDR3aa: CASSLLSGVYETQYF

v_gene: TRBV5-6
j_gene: TRBJ1-3
d_gene: TRBD1
abundance: NA
CDR3nt: TGTGCCAGCAGCTTATCAGGGGGCGGAAACACCATATATTTT
CDR3aa: CASSLSGGGNTIYF

v_gene: TRBV6-1
j_gene: TRBJ2-2
d_gene: NA
abundance: NA
CDR3nt: TGTGCCAGCAGTGAAGGGGCCTACGACGGGGAGCTGTTTTTT
CDR3aa: CASSEGAYDGELFF

v_gene: TRBV2
j_gene: TRBJ1-4
d_gene: TRBD1
abundance: NA
CDR3nt: TGTGCCAGCGAGAGCATTAGAAGGGACAGCGCCGATACTAATGAAAAACTGTTTTTT
CDR3aa: CASESIRRDSADTNEKLFF

v_gene: TRBV11-2
j_gene: TRBJ1-3
d_gene: TRBD1
abundance: few
CDR3nt: TGTGCCAGCAGCTTAGCAGGGACAGGGAACACCATATATTTT
CDR3aa: CASSLAGTGNTIYF

v_gene: TRBV5-1
j_gene: TRBJ2-5
d_gene: TRBD1
abundance: NA
CDR3nt: TGCGCCAGCAGCGTTCCCGGGACAGGGAGAGAGACCCAGTACTTC
CDR3aa: CASSVPGTGRETQYF

v_gene: TRBV10-3
j_gene: TRBJ2-1
d_gene: TRBD2
abundance: NA
CDR3nt: TGTGCCATCAGTGCGGGACTAGCGCGTACCAACAATGAGCAGTTCTTC
CDR3aa: CAISAGLARTNNEQFF

v_gene: TRBV4-1
j_gene: TRBJ1-5
d_gene: TRBD1
abundance: NA
CDR3nt: TGCGCCAGCAGCTCCGACAGGGCGCGCAATCAGCCCCAGCATTTT
CDR3aa: CASSSDRARNQPQHF

v_gene: TRBV19
j_gene: TRBJ2-2
d_gene: TRBD2
abundance: NA
CDR3nt: TGTGCCAGTAGAACTAGCGGGGGGCCTAACACCGGGGAGCTGTTTTTT
CDR3aa: CASRTSGGPNTGELFF

v_gene: TRBV5-1
j_gene: TRBJ1-3
d_gene: NA
abundance: NA
CDR3nt: TGCGCCAGCAGCCGACAGACTGGAAACACCATATATTTT
CDR3aa: CASSRQTGNTIYF

v_gene: TRBV7-9
j_gene: TRBJ2-2
d_gene: NA
abundance: NA
CDR3nt: TGTGCCAGCAGCTTAATAAGGGGCGCCGGGGAGCTGTTTTTT
CDR3aa: CASSLIRGAGELFF

v_gene: TRBV30
j_gene: TRBJ2-7
d_gene: NA
abundance: NA
CDR3nt: TGTGCCTGGAGGGGGGTGTGGGACACCGGTGAGCAGTACTTC
CDR3aa: CAWRGVWDTGEQYF

v_gene: TRBV7-2
j_gene: TRBJ2-3
d_gene: NA
abundance: NA
CDR3nt: TGTGCCAGCAGACCCCTAGGGGGCACAGATACGCAGTATTTT
CDR3aa: CASRPLGGTDTQYF

v_gene: TRBV19
j_gene: TRBJ2-1
d_gene: TRBD2
abundance: NA
CDR3nt: TGTGCCAGTAGTACGGGACTAGCGGGTGTCTCCTACAATGAGCAGTTCTTC
CDR3aa: CASSTGLAGVSYNEQFF

v_gene: TRBV12-3/TRBV12-4
j_gene: TRBJ1-2
d_gene: NA
abundance: NA
CDR3nt: TGTGCCAGCAGAGCGACAGCAGGATTGCTCTACACCTTC
CDR3aa: CASRATAGLLYTF

v_gene: TRBV10-1
j_gene: TRBJ2-2
d_gene: NA
abundance: NA
CDR3nt: TGCGCCAGCAGTCCAGGCCGGAACACCGGGGAGCTGTTTTTT
CDR3aa: CASSPGRNTGELFF

v_gene: TRBV4-1
j_gene: TRBJ2-7
d_gene: NA
abundance: NA
CDR3nt: TGCGCCAGCAGCCAAGACGCAGGCAGGGTTTACGAGCAGTACTTC
CDR3aa: CASSQDAGRVYEQYF

v_gene: TRBV5-6
j_gene: TRBJ1-2
d_gene: NA
abundance: once
CDR3nt: TGTGCCAGCAGCACACGGGTAAAGTTCTATGGCTACACCTTC
CDR3aa: CASSTRVKFYGYTF

v_gene: TRBV27
j_gene: TRBJ2-3
d_gene: TRBD2
abundance: once
CDR3nt: TGTGCCAGCAGTATAACCTTGACTAGCGGCACAGATACGCAGTATTTT
CDR3aa: CASSITLTSGTDTQYF

v_gene: TRBV29-1
j_gene: TRBJ2-7
d_gene: TRBD1
abundance: once
CDR3nt: TGCAGCGTTGGGTTGGCAGGGGGTCACTACGAGCAGTACTTC
CDR3aa: CSVGLAGGHYEQYF

v_gene: TRBV11-2
j_gene: TRBJ1-2
d_gene: NA
abundance: NA
CDR3nt: TGTGCCAGCAGCCACAGGGATCGTGGCTACACCTTC
CDR3aa: CASSHRDRGYTF

v_gene: TRBV15
j_gene: TRBJ1-2
d_gene: NA
abundance: once
CDR3nt: TGTGCCACCAGCAGAGATCGGACGGGAACGAAAGGCTACACCTTC
CDR3aa: CATSRDRTGTKGYTF

v_gene: TRBV28
j_gene: TRBJ1-4
d_gene: NA
abundance: NA
CDR3nt: TGTGCCATCCAGGGGACTAATGAAAAACTGTTTTTT
CDR3aa: CAIQGTNEKLFF

v_gene: TRBV7-9
j_gene: TRBJ1-2
d_gene: NA
abundance: NA
CDR3nt: TGTGCCAGCAGCCCTCCTACAGGGTTGTATGGCTACACCTTC
CDR3aa: CASSPPTGLYGYTF

v_gene: TRBV27
j_gene: TRBJ1-5
d_gene: TRBD1
abundance: once
CDR3nt: TGTGCCAGCAGTCTAACCGGGACAGGGAGCAATCAGCCCCAGCATTTT
CDR3aa: CASSLTGTGSNQPQHF

v_gene: TRBV7-3
j_gene: TRBJ2-7
d_gene: NA
abundance: few
CDR3nt: TGTGCCAGCAGCTTGGAGGGGCAGAGCTCCTACGAGCAGTACTTC
CDR3aa: CASSLEGQSSYEQYF

v_gene: TRBV5-1
j_gene: TRBJ1-1
d_gene: NA
abundance: few
CDR3nt: TGCGCCAGCAGCTTGGGAGTGAACACTGAAGCTTTCTTT
CDR3aa: CASSLGVNTEAFF